The sequence of this T cell receptor (beta chain) was determined in a study of beta chain features in type 1 diabetes. Concerning this clone: The antigen is undetermined.

Study results and limitations: Among all four CD4+ subsets, Type 1 diabetes patients had TCRB CDR3s that were moderately but significantly shorter.

The study reverse transcribed the entire isolated RNA, so it sequenced expressed TCRB transcripts. Data came from immunoSEQ multiplex PCR; TCRdb stores just in-frame clones and leaves some out. The data hold around 340,000 clones, with less than 9.5% observed a single time. CDR1 is MNHEY and CDR2 is SVGAGI in the germline V gene. V was cut by 10 bases and J by 2 bases, with 14 bases left in between. The CDR3 has 13 amino acids. This sequence joins TRBV6-5 and TRBJ1-1, with D perhaps TRBD1 (6 bases). This TCR was recovered from a woman between 18 and 29 years old in good health. Input material: central memory CD4+ T cells from blood. The CDR3 bases are TGTGCCACTACCAGGGGCCATAACACTGAAGCTTTCTTT. Protein product: CATTRGHNTEAFF.